These T cell receptor beta chains were read from a single sample in a study of cytomegalovirus exposure and HLA in healthy donors. Assay: immunoSEQ multiplex PCR; the TCRdb copy retains only in-frame clones and omits some. This sample's table reports around 130,000 clones. Sequenced material: PBMCs. These receptors were obtained from a woman in her sixties in good health and CMV-seronegative. CDR3s include the opening cysteine and the closing phenylalanine or tryptophan. A D gene is named only where the DNA matches it firmly.

length: 13; V: TRBV6-6; D: TRBD1; J: TRBJ1-5; DNA: TGTGCCAGCAGCCAGGGGGGTAGTCAGCCCCAGCATTTT; CDR3: CASSQGGSQPQHF
length: 14; V: TRBV7-9; D: -; J: TRBJ2-7; DNA: TGTGCCAGCAGCTTAAGTGACAGAACCTACGAGCAGTACTTC; CDR3: CASSLSDRTYEQYF
length: 13; V: TRBV19; D: TRBD2; J: TRBJ2-1; DNA: TGTGCCAGTAGATTGGCGGGAGGTAATGAGCAGTTCTTC; CDR3: CASRLAGGNEQFF
length: 15; V: TRBV14; D: TRBD2; J: TRBJ2-7; DNA: TGTGCCAGCAGCTTTGGGCCTAGCGGGAGTTTCGAGCAGTACTTC; CDR3: CASSFGPSGSFEQYF
length: 14; V: TRBV11-2; D: -; J: TRBJ1-1; DNA: TGTGCCAGCAGCCTCCCCGGCCGGGTCACTGAAGCTTTCTTT; CDR3: CASSLPGRVTEAFF
length: 17; V: TRBV13; D: -; J: TRBJ1-2; DNA: TGTGCCAGCAGCTTAATCGGGAGCCCCACTCCTAACTATGGCTACACCTTC; CDR3: CASSLIGSPTPNYGYTF
length: 17; V: TRBV9; D: -; J: TRBJ1-4; DNA: TGTGCCAGCAGCGTAGCCGGGTCCCAAGGATCTAATGAAAAACTGTTTTTT; CDR3: CASSVAGSQGSNEKLFF
length: 15; V: TRBV7-8; D: -; J: TRBJ2-6; DNA: TGTGCCAGCAGCTCCCTCCGGGCTGGGGCCAACGTCCTGACTTTC; CDR3: CASSSLRAGANVLTF
length: 14; V: TRBV5-1; D: -; J: TRBJ2-7; DNA: TGCGCCAGCAGCGGGAGGACAGGAAACTACGAGCAGTACTTC; CDR3: CASSGRTGNYEQYF
length: 15; V: TRBV14; D: TRBD1; J: TRBJ1-2; DNA: TGTGCCAGCACCCCAAGCCCACAGGGGGCCTATGGCTACACCTTC; CDR3: CASTPSPQGAYGYTF
length: 18; V: TRBV5-1; D: TRBD2; J: TRBJ2-7; DNA: TGCGCCAGCAGCTTGGGAATGGGACTAGCGGGAGGGACCTACGAGCAGTACTTC; CDR3: CASSLGMGLAGGTYEQYF
length: 15; V: TRBV13; D: TRBD2; J: TRBJ2-5; DNA: TGTGCCAGCAGCACCCGACTAGCGGGGGTAGAGACCCAGTACTTC; CDR3: CASSTRLAGVETQYF
length: 11; V: TRBV30; D: -; J: TRBJ1-4; DNA: TGTGCCTGGGGGCTTGGAGAAAAACTGTTTTTT; CDR3: CAWGLGEKLFF
length: 12; V: TRBV29-1; D: -; J: TRBJ2-7; DNA: TGCAGCGTTGTAGGGGTGGCCTACGAGCAGTACTTC; CDR3: CSVVGVAYEQYF
length: 12; V: TRBV19; D: -; J: TRBJ1-4; DNA: TGTGCCAGTAGCTATCGGGAGGGAAAACTGTTTTTT; CDR3: CASSYREGKLFF
length: 14; V: TRBV19; D: -; J: TRBJ1-5; DNA: TGTGCCAGTGAGCTGGGGGGAAGCAATCAGCCCCAGCATTTT; CDR3: CASELGGSNQPQHF
length: 14; V: TRBV5-1; D: -; J: TRBJ2-3; DNA: TGCGCCAGCAGCTTGGGACTAGGCACAGATACGCAGTATTTT; CDR3: CASSLGLGTDTQYF
length: 11; V: TRBV20-1; D: -; J: TRBJ1-2; DNA: TGCAGTGCTAGCAACGGCTATGGCTACACCTTC; CDR3: CSASNGYGYTF
length: 11; V: TRBV2; D: -; J: TRBJ2-7; DNA: TGTGCCAGCAGACAGGACCGAGAGCAGTACTTC; CDR3: CASRQDREQYF
length: 14; V: TRBV27; D: -; J: TRBJ2-3; DNA: TGTGCCAGCAGTTTTTATGCTAGTGAACATACGCAGTATTTT; CDR3: CASSFYASEHTQYF
length: 15; V: TRBV5-1; D: TRBD2; J: TRBJ2-3; DNA: TGCGCCAGCAGCTTGCGGACTAGCGGGGGAGATACGCAGTATTTT; CDR3: CASSLRTSGGDTQYF
length: 13; V: TRBV11-2; D: TRBD2; J: TRBJ2-1; DNA: TGTGCCAGCAGCTTAGATGTCGGCCTAGCGGGGATCTTC; CDR3: CASSLDVGLAGIF
length: 14; V: TRBV27; D: -; J: TRBJ2-7; DNA: TGTGCCAGCAGTTTATTCGGGGTCGGCTACGAGCAGTACTTC; CDR3: CASSLFGVGYEQYF
length: 18; V: TRBV7-9; D: -; J: TRBJ1-2; DNA: TGTGCCAGCAGCTTAATTGGGGCTGGGAGGGATGTGGACTATGGCTACACCTTC; CDR3: CASSLIGAGRDVDYGYTF
length: 15; V: TRBV9; D: TRBD1; J: TRBJ2-1; DNA: TGTGCCAGCAGCGTAACAGGGGGCTCCTACAATGAGCAGTTCTTC; CDR3: CASSVTGGSYNEQFF
length: 13; V: TRBV7-9; D: -; J: TRBJ1-2; DNA: TGTGCCAGCGAATTAGGGGGGGGTCGTGGCTACACCTTC; CDR3: CASELGGGRGYTF
length: 14; V: TRBV7-9; D: TRBD1; J: TRBJ2-7; DNA: TGTGCCAGCAGCCGAGGACAGGGGGGCTACGAGCAGTACTTC; CDR3: CASSRGQGGYEQYF
length: 16; V: TRBV7-8; D: TRBD1; J: TRBJ1-5; DNA: TGTGCCAGCAGCTTAGAGACAGGGGCTTTCTATCAGCCCCAGCATTTT; CDR3: CASSLETGAFYQPQHF
length: 19; V: TRBV19; D: TRBD1; J: TRBJ2-6; DNA: TGTGCCAGTAACGAAGCGACAGGGGGCAGTTTGACTGGGGCCAACGTCCTGACTTTC; CDR3: CASNEATGGSLTGANVLTF
length: 15; V: TRBV5-4; D: TRBD1; J: TRBJ2-1; DNA: TGTGCCAGCAGCTCACAGGGGGCGAACTACAATGGGCAGTTCTTC; CDR3: CASSSQGANYNGQFF
length: 17; V: TRBV28; D: TRBD1; J: TRBJ1-2; DNA: TGTGCCAGCAGTTTAGTCGGGCTGTACAGGGGAAATGGGGGCTACACCTTC; CDR3: CASSLVGLYRGNGGYTF
length: 13; V: TRBV11-2; D: TRBD1; J: TRBJ2-7; DNA: TGTGCCAGCAGCTTAAGACAGGGCTACGAGCAGTACTTC; CDR3: CASSLRQGYEQYF
length: 20; V: TRBV6-4; D: TRBD1; J: TRBJ1-4; DNA: TGTGCCAGCAGTGACTCGAGGGGGCCACGGGGGATTGCAACTAATGAAAAACTGTTTTTT; CDR3: CASSDSRGPRGIATNEKLFF
length: 14; V: TRBV18; D: -; J: TRBJ2-3; DNA: TGTGCCAGCTCACCCACGGGGAGCACAGATACGCAGTATTTT; CDR3: CASSPTGSTDTQYF
length: 14; V: TRBV5-1; D: -; J: TRBJ1-4; DNA: TGCGCCAGCAGCTTGGACACAGGCCTTGAAAAACTGTTTTTT; CDR3: CASSLDTGLEKLFF
length: 14; V: TRBV7-9; D: TRBD1; J: TRBJ2-5; DNA: TGTGCCAGCAGCACACAGGGGTACCAAGAGACCCAGTACTTC; CDR3: CASSTQGYQETQYF
length: 15; V: TRBV4-1; D: TRBD2; J: TRBJ2-5; DNA: TGCGCCAGCAGTTGGGGGGGGAGGGGCCAAGAGACCCAGTACTTC; CDR3: CASSWGGRGQETQYF
length: 15; V: TRBV5-1; D: -; J: TRBJ2-5; DNA: TGCGCCAGCAGCTTGCCGACAGATTCTCAAGAGACCCAGTACTTC; CDR3: CASSLPTDSQETQYF
length: 15; V: TRBV18; D: -; J: TRBJ1-1; DNA: TGTGCCAGCTCACCCCTTGGAACTCGGGGGGCTGAAGCTTTCTTT; CDR3: CASSPLGTRGAEAFF
length: 13; V: TRBV25-1; D: -; J: TRBJ2-6; DNA: TGTGCCAGCAGTAATCCAGGGGCCAACGTCCTGACTTTC; CDR3: CASSNPGANVLTF